What follows are 10 T cell receptor beta chains derived from one specimen sequenced in a study of molecular identifiers for immune sequencing clone quantification. MiXCR, applied by TCRdb to the PCR reads, yields one record per CDR3 protein. Among about 12,000 distinct CDR3 sequences listed, 15% to 20% were seen once. The sequenced sample consisted of naive CD8+ T cells from blood, with Jurkat cell RNA spiked in. The subset denotes: FACS-sorted CD8+CD4-CCR7+CD45RA+ naive T cells. Receptors were obtained from a human donor in good health. Some libraries in this study had Jurkat cell RNA spiked in.

Concerning this clonotype: This CDR3 is missing its conserved last phenylalanine or tryptophan, likely due to a read error. The chain is built from TRBV20-1 and TRBJ2-3; 9 bases fit TRBD2. Germline V gives CDR1 DFQATT, CDR2 SNEGSKA (reference sequence). The CDR3 spans 16 residues. Trimming removed 2 bases from V and 2 bases from J; junction bases left unmatched: 8. The CDR3 nucleotides are TGCAGTGCTAGAAGCCTAGCGGGACTGAACACAGATACGCAGTATCTT. Encoded protein: CSARSLAGLNTDTQYL.

This clonotype appeared a single time. This may arise from a read error, as a much more abundant clone is one base away. The gene calls are TRBV20-1 and TRBJ2-7; 10 nucleotides align to TRBD2. This CDR3 has 15 residues. Germline-derived CDR1 and CDR2 are DFQATT and SNEGSKA (reference sequence). The CDR3 region has the DNA TGCAGTGCTAGAATCGGACTAGCGGCCTCCTACGGGCAGTACTTC. This translates into CSARIGLAASYGQYF.

Worth noting for this clonotype: A much larger clone differs by one base, so this may be a read error. In this CDR3 the conserved last residue, phenylalanine or tryptophan, is missing, so a read error is likely. This chain connects TRBV24-1 to TRBJ2-5, with 8 positions matching TRBD1. The CDR3 runs to 14 residues. In germline, CDR1 is KGHDR, CDR2 SFDVKD. The V gene end was trimmed by 7 bases and the J gene end by 4 bases; junction bases not matched to a gene: 7. CDR3 amino acids: CATRAGGEGETQYL. The CDR3 DNA reads TGTGCCACCAGAGCAGGGGGCGAGGGAGAGACCCAGTACCTC.

This clonotype was recorded many times. This chain joins TRBV3-1 and TRBJ1-2; tentative D call: TRBD1 (6 bases). V was cut by 6 bases and J by 2 bases, with 10 bases left in between. The CDR3 is 13 amino acids. Looked up from germline, CDR1 is LGHDT and CDR2 is YNNKEL (reference sequence). CDR3 coding DNA: TGTGCCAGCAGAAACAGGGAAAACTATGGCTACACCTTC. This translates into CASRNRENYGYTF.

This clonotype occurred many times. The chain joins TRBV5-4 to TRBJ1-1; D may be TRBD1 (5 bases). Germline lookup yields CDR1 SGHNT and CDR2 YYREEE (reference sequence). The V and J ends lost 3 bases and 9 bases respectively, with 30 bases between them. CDR3 length: 18 residues. The CDR3 DNA sequence: TGTGCCAGCAGCTCGGGGGTAGTCGGTGGTGCAATTACCCACAAAGCTTTCTTT. It is translated as CASSSGVVGGAITHKAFF.

This clonotype was seen only a few times. The chain links TRBV27 to TRBJ2-7; 9 bases align to TRBD1. The CDR3 length is 15 residues. Germline CDR1 MNHEY, CDR2 SMNVEV (reference sequence). Trimming removed 5 bases from V and 8 bases from J; junction bases left unmatched: 13. The CDR3 sequence is CASSISGTGWYKQYF. CDR3 DNA: TGTGCCAGCAGTATCTCCGGGACAGGGTGGTACAAGCAGTACTTC.

Many counts were recorded for this clonotype. The genes are TRBV27 and TRBJ2-2; D gene uncertain. The CDR3 consists of 13 residues. Germline CDR1 and CDR2: MNHEY and SMNVEV (reference sequence). Trimming removed 5 bases from V and 3 bases from J, with 7 bases in between. CDR3 sequence: CASSQLYTGELFF. CDR3 nucleotide sequence: TGTGCCAGCAGTCAACTTTACACCGGGGAGCTGTTTTTT.

This clonotype was found many times. The chain is built from TRBV29-1 and TRBJ1-4; D unclear. With 0 bases removed from V and 0 bases from J, the gap between germline ends came to 8 bases. The CDR3 extends over 15 amino acids. Per the germline V gene, CDR1 is SQVTM and CDR2 is ANQGSEA. CDR3 in DNA: TGCAGCGTTGAAGATCTTGGGGCAACTAATGAAAAACTGTTTTTT. This translates into CSVEDLGATNEKLFF.

This clonotype ranks as medium-sized. This chain's CDR3 is CASSVGGADQETQYF. In DNA, the CDR3 is TGTGCCAGCAGCGTAGGGGGAGCGGACCAAGAGACCCAGTACTTC. The gene calls are TRBV9 and TRBJ2-5, with D maybe TRBD2 (5 bases). V was shortened by 0 bases and J by 0 bases, with 9 bases between the two germline ends. The CDR3 is made up of 15 amino acids. In germline, CDR1 is SGDLS, CDR2 YYNGEE.

This clonotype was found many times. The chain is built from TRBV28 and TRBJ1-5, with D possibly TRBD1 on 5 matching bases. Germline V CDR1 and CDR2: MDHEN, SYDVKM. This CDR3 contains 13 residues. Trimming cost V 6 bases and J 7 bases, with 13 bases left between them. CDR3 DNA: TGTGCCAGCAGCCCCGTCGGGGCGCAGCCCCAGCATTTT. It yields the protein CASSPVGAQPQHF. The whole variable domain, remainder taken from reference TRBV28 and TRBJ1-5, is DVKVTQSSRYLVKRTGEKVFLECVQDMDHENMFWYRQDPGLGLRLIYFSYDVKMKEKGDIPEGYSVSREKKERFSLILESASTNQTSMYLCASSPVGAQPQHFGDGTRLSIL.